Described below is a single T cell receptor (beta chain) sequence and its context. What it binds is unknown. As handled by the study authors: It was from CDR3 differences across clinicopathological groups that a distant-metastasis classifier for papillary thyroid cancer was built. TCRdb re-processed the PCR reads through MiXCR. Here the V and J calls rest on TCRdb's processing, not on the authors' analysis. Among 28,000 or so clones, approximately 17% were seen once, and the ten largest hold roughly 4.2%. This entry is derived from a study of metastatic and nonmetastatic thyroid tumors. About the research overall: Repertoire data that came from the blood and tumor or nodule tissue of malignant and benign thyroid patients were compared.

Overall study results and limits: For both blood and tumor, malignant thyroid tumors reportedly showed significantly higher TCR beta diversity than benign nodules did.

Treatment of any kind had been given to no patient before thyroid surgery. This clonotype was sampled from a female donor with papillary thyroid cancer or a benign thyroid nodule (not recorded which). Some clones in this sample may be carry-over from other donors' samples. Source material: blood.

The CDR3 loop is CATSEAGSQAFF. CDR3 DNA sequence: TGTGCCACCAGTGAGGCAGGTTCCCAAGCTTTCTTT. The rearrangement links TRBV24-1 to TRBJ1-1; the D is unclear. Germline CDR1 KGHDR, CDR2 SFDVKD. The CDR3 has 12 amino acids. V was pared by 4 bases and J by 9 bases, with 11 bases between.